This passage covers 29 T cell receptor beta chains from one sample sequenced in a study of metastatic and nonmetastatic thyroid tumors. TCRdb called clones again from the PCR reads with MiXCR. The data hold approximately 90,000 clones, with around 9.2% observed a single time. No treatment of any kind had been given to any patient before thyroid surgery. The sample comprised blood. These receptors all come from a female donor with papillary thyroid cancer or a benign thyroid nodule (not recorded which). Some clones in this sample may be carry-over from other donors' samples.

This clone was detected many times. The CDR3 loop is CASSLSLAGGPYNEQFF. The DNA for the CDR3 is TGTGCCAGCAGCTTGTCACTAGCGGGGGGGCCCTACAATGAGCAGTTCTTC. This chain joins TRBV11-3 and TRBJ2-1; 13 bases map to TRBD2. Germline CDR1 SGHNT, CDR2 YENEEA. Germline trimming cut 3 bases from V and 2 bases from J; bases unmatched to any gene: 4. This CDR3 spans 17 amino acids.

The chain carries TRBV4-1 and TRBJ2-2, with TRBD1 matching over 8 bases. Germline V gene data show CDR1 as MGHRA and CDR2 as YSYEKL. Trimming cost V 4 bases and J 3 bases; bases outside gene matches: 4. The CDR3 spans 15 residues. In DNA, the CDR3 is TGCGCCAGCAGCCCGGGGACAGGCTACACCGGGGAGCTGTTTTTT. Protein: CASSPGTGYTGELFF.

This clone occurred many times. The rearrangement uses TRBV3-1 and TRBJ1-2; a weak D match, TRBD1 (6 bases). In germline, CDR1 is LGHDT, CDR2 YNNKEL (reference sequence). Trimming removed 1 base from V and 0 bases from J, with 12 bases in between. CDR3 size: 16 residues. The CDR3 loop is CASSQAGGLANYGYTF. CDR3 DNA: TGTGCCAGCAGCCAAGCCGGGGGCTTAGCTAACTATGGCTACACCTTC.

This clone was counted only a few times. The chain employs TRBV29-1 and TRBJ2-3; tentative D call: TRBD1 (6 bases). Trimming shortened V by 5 bases and J by 4 bases, and 10 bases separated the two germline ends. The CDR3 spans 12 residues. Germline V gene data show CDR1 as SQVTM and CDR2 as ANQGSEA. In nucleotides, the CDR3 is TGCAGCGTTTCACAGGGCGCAGATACGCAGTATTTT. This translates into CSVSQGADTQYF.

This clone occurred many times. The chain joins TRBV19 to TRBJ1-2; D might be TRBD1 (5 bases). The germline gives CDR1 LNHDA, CDR2 SQIVND (reference sequence). The CDR3 length is 13 residues. V lost 6 bases, J lost 3 bases, and 11 bases lay in between. As DNA, the CDR3 is TGTGCCAGTAGCGTACAGGTGGACTATGGCTACACCTTC. This codes for CASSVQVDYGYTF. Supplemented by reference TRBV19 and TRBJ1-2, the full variable domain reads DGGITQSPKYLFRKEGQNVTLSCEQNLNHDAMYWYRQDPGQGLRLIYYSQIVNDFQKGDIAEGYSVSREKKESFPLTVTSAQKNPTAFYLCASSVQVDYGYTFGSGTRLTVV.

In regard to this clone: Just one base apart from a much larger clone, this may be a read error. The chain joins TRBV7-6 to TRBJ2-2, with a possible D match to TRBD2 (5 bases). Germline loops: CDR1 SGHVS, CDR2 FNYEAQ. The CDR3 spans 16 residues. The CDR3 DNA reads as TGTGCCAGCAGCCTCCCGGCGGCACGAGGCACCGGGGATCTGTTTTTT. Amino acid sequence: CASSLPAARGTGDLFF.

This clone has a handful of counts. The chain is built from TRBV27 and TRBJ1-4, with unresolved D. Germline CDR1 is MNHEY and CDR2 is SMNVEV (reference sequence). Trimming left V 0 bases short and J 0 bases short, with 5 bases between. The CDR3 consists of 15 residues. The CDR3 DNA reads TGTGCCAGCAGTTTATCGGTAGCAACTAATGAAAAACTGTTTTTT. Translation: CASSLSVATNEKLFF. The full variable domain, with the rest looked up from reference TRBV27 and TRBJ1-4, is EAQVTQNPRYLITVTGKKLTVTCSQNMNHEYMSWYRQDPGLGLRQIYYSMNVEVTDKGDVPEGYKVSRKEKRNFPLILESPSPNQTSLYFCASSLSVATNEKLFFGSGTQLSVL.

This clone was seen many times. The rearrangement links TRBV28 to TRBJ1-3; 9 bases are a match to TRBD1. V was pared by 5 bases and J by 4 bases, with 6 bases of the junction left unmatched. Germline values: CDR1 MDHEN, CDR2 SYDVKM. This CDR3 spans 15 amino acids. CDR3 nucleotide sequence: TGTGCCAGCAGTCCCGGGACAGGGTACGGAAACACCATATATTTT. Its protein is CASSPGTGYGNTIYF.

This clone has at least ten counts. The chain is built from TRBV7-3 and TRBJ2-2; D is undetermined. Germline assignment: CDR1 SGHTA and CDR2 FQGTGA. Trimming left V 5 bases short and J 0 bases short, with 13 bases between. CDR3 length: 16 amino acids. For the CDR3, the DNA is TGTGCCAGCAGCCGGCGGCTACGGACGAACACCGGGGAGCTGTTTTTT. Its translation is CASSRRLRTNTGELFF.

This clone occurred many times. The chain links TRBV3-1 to TRBJ2-7; 11 positions match TRBD2. Germline V gene sequence: CDR1 LGHDT, CDR2 YNNKEL (reference sequence). This CDR3 comprises 16 residues. The trim removed 3 bases at V and 0 bases at J, leaving 4 bases unmatched. The CDR3 nucleotides read TGTGCCAGCAGCCATACACTAGCGGGGGTCTCCTACGAGCAGTACTTC. This translates into CASSHTLAGVSYEQYF.

V usage is TRBV27 and J usage is TRBJ2-5, with TRBD1 matching over 8 bases. Germline V gene lookup returns CDR1 MNHEY and CDR2 SMNVEV (reference sequence). The CDR3 sequence is 17 residues long. Trimming cost V 3 bases and J 6 bases; bases outside gene matches: 15. The CDR3, as DNA: TGTGCCAGCAGTTTGGCGTCAGGGGGCCCCCCGGTCCAGACCCAGTACTTC. Protein sequence: CASSLASGGPPVQTQYF.

This clone was counted many times. V and J are TRBV3-1 and TRBJ1-6, with TRBD1 matching 7 bases. This CDR3 is 13 amino acids long. In germline, CDR1 is LGHDT, CDR2 YNNKEL (reference sequence). J lost 10 bases, V lost 4 bases, and 4 bases had no gene match. The CDR3, as DNA: TGTGCCAGCAGCCTACGGACAGGCTCACCCCTCCACTTT. This translates into CASSLRTGSPLHF.

This clone was seen at least ten times. The same CDR3 arises from other DNA sequences in this sample as well. This chain uses TRBV10-1 with TRBJ2-1; 7 nucleotides agree with TRBD1. This CDR3 contains 14 residues. V trimming: 4 bases; J trimming: 3 bases; junction bases outside the gene matches: 3. CDR1 is WNHNN, CDR2 SYGVQD, per germline (reference sequence). The DNA of the CDR3 is TGCGCCAGCAGTGGACAGGGAGACTACAATGAGCAGTTCTTC. Translated: CASSGQGDYNEQFF.

This clone was seen many times. V gene TRBV30 combines with J gene TRBJ1-3; TRBD1 matches 7 bases. V lost 4 bases and J lost 1; bases outside the gene matches: 1. Germline values: CDR1 GTSNPN, CDR2 SVGIG (reference sequence). This CDR3 comprises 13 residues. CDR3 region: CAWNRGSGNTIYF. The DNA of the CDR3 is TGTGCCTGGAACAGGGGATCTGGAAACACCATATATTTT.

The sample holds many counts of this clone. V gene TRBV7-3 combines with J gene TRBJ2-3, with 16 bases that match TRBD2. Germline V gene data show CDR1 as SGHTA and CDR2 as FQGTGA. The CDR3 is 18 residues long. J gave up 4 bases and V 1 base, and 5 bases lay outside the gene matches. CDR3 coding DNA: TGTGCCAGCAGCTTAATTGGGACTAGCGGGGGGGCCCCAGATACGCAGTATTTT. This codes for CASSLIGTSGGAPDTQYF.

Comments on this clone: Other nucleotide sequences in the sample specify the same CDR3. The chain combines TRBV5-1 with TRBJ2-2; D is possibly TRBD2 (7 bases). Germline CDR1 SGHRS, CDR2 YFSETQ. V was shortened by 6 bases and J by 2 bases, with 20 bases between the two germline ends. This CDR3 has 17 amino acids. CDR3 nucleotide sequence: TGCGCCAGCACCCAGCGCGGGGGCACCGCTAACACCGGGGAGCTGTTTTTT. It encodes CASTQRGGTANTGELFF.

This clone was seen more than once but under ten times. The rearrangement joins TRBV28 to TRBJ2-2; 10 nucleotides align to TRBD1. The V gene's germline CDR1 is MDHEN and CDR2 SYDVKM. This CDR3 is 15 amino acids long. With V trimmed by 5 bases and J by 7 bases, 7 bases remained unmatched. CDR3 sequence (DNA): TGTGCCAGCAGTGCGACAGGGGGCAATGGCGGGGAGCTGTTTTTT. Protein product: CASSATGGNGGELFF.

On this clone: A read error may explain this, as a much larger clone is one base away. The same CDR3 can be traced to other DNA sequences in this sample. This rearrangement joins TRBV7-6 to TRBJ2-1; tentative D call: TRBD1 (6 bases). The germline V and J ends were trimmed by 4 bases and 6 bases, with 16 bases remaining between them. CDR1 SGHVS and CDR2 FNYEAQ come from the germline V gene. The CDR3 is 15 amino acids. CDR3 residues: CASSSQGVLGNEQFF. CDR3 nucleotide sequence: TGTGCCAGCAGCTCACAGGGAGTCTTGGGCAATGAGCAGTTCTTC.

The chain combines TRBV2 with TRBJ2-7; no clear D gene. The length of the CDR3 is 13 residues. Germline loops: CDR1 SNHLY, CDR2 FYNNEI. Trimming shortened V by 3 bases and J by 6 bases, and 12 bases separated the two germline ends. The CDR3 loop reads CASSDWPTGEQYF. In DNA form, the CDR3 reads TGTGCCAGCAGTGATTGGCCGACCGGCGAGCAGTACTTC.

Many counts were recorded for this clone. The CDR3, as DNA: TGTGCCAGCAGCTTACCAGGGCGTCCAGCTTTCTTT. Its translation: CASSLPGRPAFF. The rearrangement uses TRBV7-2 and TRBJ1-1, with a weak D call TRBD1 (5 bases). In germline, CDR1 is SGHTA, CDR2 FQGNSA. Trimming cost V 2 bases and J 10 bases, with 11 bases left between them. The CDR3 is 12 residues long.

This clone was observed at least ten times. This chain links TRBV24-1 with TRBJ2-5; TRBD2 matches 7 bases. This CDR3 contains 15 residues. The ends lost 0 bases at V and 3 bases at J; junction bases unmatched: 3. Germline V gene sequence: CDR1 KGHDR, CDR2 SFDVKD. The DNA for the CDR3 is TGTGCCACCAGTGATTTGGGGGGGGAGAAAGAGACCCAGTACTTC. It encodes CATSDLGGEKETQYF.

This clone was detected ten times or more. V usage is TRBV7-3 and J usage is TRBJ1-1, with D perhaps TRBD1 (6 bases). Per germline, CDR1 SGHTA and CDR2 FQGTGA. The CDR3 contains 13 residues. The V end lost 5 bases, the J end lost 6 bases, and 13 bases lay between the germline ends. The CDR3 spells CASSVQQGAEAFF. The CDR3 DNA sequence: TGTGCCAGCAGCGTGCAACAGGGTGCTGAAGCTTTCTTT.

The J gene is TRBJ2-1, the V gene TRBV20-1; tentatively, D is TRBD2 (5 bases). Germline values: CDR1 DFQATT, CDR2 SNEGSKA (reference sequence). V lost 6 bases, J lost 8 bases, and 14 bases lay in between. There are 12 residues in the CDR3. The CDR3 coding sequence is TGCAGTGCCCCCGAGAGGGTGGATGAGCAGTTCTTC. It codes for CSAPERVDEQFF.

Ten or more counts support this clone. V usage is TRBV11-1 and J usage is TRBJ2-3, with D perhaps matching TRBD1 (5 bases). The CDR3 has 16 residues. V was trimmed by 2 bases and J by 2 bases, leaving 14 bases between them. Germline V CDR1 and CDR2: SGHAT, FQDESV (reference sequence). CDR3 amino acids: CASSLTGDSSTDTQYF. As DNA, the CDR3 is TGTGCCAGCAGCTTAACAGGTGACAGTTCCACAGATACGCAGTATTTT.

This clone occurred many times. The chain combines TRBV28 with TRBJ2-3; 12 bases agree with TRBD2. From germline, CDR1 is MDHEN and CDR2 SYDVKM. V lost 7 bases, J lost 4 bases, and 6 bases stayed unmatched. The length of the CDR3 is 15 residues. Here the CDR3 DNA reads TGTGCCAGCACCCTAGCGGGGGGGACTTCAGATACGCAGTATTTT. It specifies CASTLAGGTSDTQYF.

This clone was found many times. The genes are TRBV19 and TRBJ1-5; TRBD1 agrees at 10 bases. Germline lookup yields CDR1 LNHDA and CDR2 SQIVND (reference sequence). The CDR3 loop spans 17 amino acids. Losses at the gene ends were 9 bases for V and 3 bases for J; bases not matched to a gene: 14. The CDR3: CASRGTGESLANQPQHF. DNA of the CDR3: TGTGCCAGCCGAGGGACAGGGGAATCCCTCGCCAATCAGCCCCAGCATTTT. The whole variable domain, remainder taken from reference TRBV19 and TRBJ1-5, is DGGITQSPKYLFRKEGQNVTLSCEQNLNHDAMYWYRQDPGQGLRLIYYSQIVNDFQKGDIAEGYSVSREKKESFPLTVTSAQKNPTAFYLCASRGTGESLANQPQHFGDGTRLSIL.

Concerning this clone: A clone one base away is much larger, so this may be a read error. The chain uses TRBV5-1 and TRBJ2-1, with D hard to call. CDR1 is SGHRS, CDR2 YFSETQ, per germline. The length of the CDR3 is 16 residues. Here the CDR3 reads CAISLSGLSSYNEQFF. As DNA, the CDR3 is TGCGCCATCAGCTTGTCCGGGTTAAGCTCCTACAATGAGCAGTTCTTC.

This clone was detected many times. The chain has TRBV6-8 and TRBJ2-3; 16 bases match TRBD2. V gave up 6 bases and J gave up 6 bases; unmatched junction bases: 12. Per germline, CDR1 MNHGY and CDR2 SAAAGT. This CDR3 has 18 amino acids. The CDR3 loop is CASRRTGTSGGAGDTQYF. CDR3 coding DNA: TGTGCCAGCAGGAGGACGGGGACTAGCGGGGGGGCCGGGGATACGCAGTATTTT.

At least ten counts were recorded for this clone. J is TRBJ2-3 and V is TRBV6-2 or TRBV6-3, with 7 positions matching TRBD2. With 8 bases clipped from V and 6 bases from J, the junction kept 17 bases outside the gene matches. There are 16 residues in the CDR3. Germline V gene lookup returns CDR1 MNHEY and CDR2 SVGEGT. CDR3 sequence (DNA): TGTGCCAGCGGATTAGCGGGCTCCACGTCGAAGGATACGCAGTATTTT. Translating it yields CASGLAGSTSKDTQYF.